The 21 T cell receptor beta chains below all came from one sample that was sequenced in a study of T cells in Graves' hyperthyroidism and ophthalmopathy. It was RNA transcripts that yielded the amplified TCR beta CDR3 regions. A set of HTBI primers served as the primers for a first-round RT-PCR of the TCR CDR3. TCRdb reprocessed the multiplex PCR reads with MiXCR, giving one entry per CDR3 protein. This sample has around 690,000 distinct CDR3 sequences; 15% to 20% occur once, and the top ten carry roughly 16%. The specimen sequenced was blood. The receptors originated from a man aged 50 or older with Graves' hyperthyroidism.

The rearrangement joins TRBV18 to TRBJ2-3; D is unresolved. The germline V and J ends were trimmed by 5 bases and 4 bases, with 22 bases remaining between them. CDR3 length: 17 amino acids. Germline values: CDR1 KGHSH, CDR2 LQKENI. The CDR3 DNA sequence: TGTGCCAGCTCATCGTTCGGACCTACCCGGGCGGCAGATACGCAGTATTTT. Its translation is CASSSFGPTRAADTQYF.

The chain couples TRBV4-2 to TRBJ1-1; D not resolved. This CDR3 comprises 14 residues. Germline CDR1 LGHNA, CDR2 YNFKEQ. Trimming shortened V by 7 bases and J by 1 base, and 13 bases separated the two germline ends. The CDR3 nucleotides are TGTGCCAGCACCGATTACTGGAAGAACACTGAAGCTTTCTTT. It specifies CASTDYWKNTEAFF.

This clonotype came up once. The chain uses TRBV3-1 and TRBJ2-1, with D possibly matching TRBD2 (5 bases). From germline, CDR1 is LGHDT and CDR2 YNNKEL (reference sequence). The germline V and J ends were trimmed by 5 bases and 6 bases, with 17 bases remaining between them. CDR3 length: 15 residues. CDR3 nucleotides: TGTGCCAGCAGCACCGGGGATTATAGTGTCAATGAGCAGTTCTTC. This encodes CASSTGDYSVNEQFF.

CDR3 DNA sequence: TGTGCCAGCAGCCAGGGGACTAGCGGGAGTATGACAGATACGCAGTATTTT. This codes for CASSQGTSGSMTDTQYF. The chain is built from TRBV3-1 and TRBJ2-3, with 14 bases matching TRBD2. Unmatched junction bases numbered 5, after V lost 3 bases and J lost 3 bases. The CDR3 totals 17 residues. CDR1 is LGHDT, CDR2 YNNKEL, per germline (reference sequence).

This clonotype was counted between two and nine times. This chain uses TRBV24-1 with TRBJ2-2; unclear D gene. Germline lookup yields CDR1 KGHDR and CDR2 SFDVKD. Trimming removed 2 bases from V and 5 bases from J, with 11 bases in between. CDR3 length: 15 amino acids. This chain's CDR3 is CATSDYNRWTGELFF. The CDR3 nucleotides are TGTGCCACCAGTGATTATAACCGATGGACCGGGGAGCTGTTTTTT.

This clonotype was counted between two and nine times. The chain is built from TRBV7-9 and TRBJ1-6, with D tentatively TRBD1 (5 bases). With 5 bases removed from V and 8 bases from J, the gap between germline ends came to 10 bases. CDR1 is SEHNR, CDR2 FQNEAQ, per germline (reference sequence). The CDR3 contains 13 residues. CDR3 amino acids: CASSQLGDSPLHF. The DNA of the CDR3 is TGTGCCAGCAGCCAATTGGGGGATTCACCCCTCCACTTT.

This rearrangement joins TRBV10-3 to TRBJ2-4; the D gene is possibly TRBD1 (6 bases). Germline V gene sequence: CDR1 ENHRY, CDR2 SYGVKD. With 0 bases removed from V and 7 bases from J, the gap between germline ends came to 13 bases. The CDR3 runs 15 residues. The CDR3 region has the DNA TGTGCCATCAGTGAGTCTCTGAGCAGGGGCAACATTCAGTACTTC. Its protein is CAISESLSRGNIQYF.

The sample holds many counts of this clonotype. This chain joins TRBV30 and TRBJ1-5; D may be TRBD1 (5 bases). Germline CDR1 GTSNPN, CDR2 SVGIG (reference sequence). V lost 3 bases and J 4 bases, leaving 13 bases between the germline ends. There are 14 residues in the CDR3. The DNA for the CDR3 is TGTGCCTGGAGCGATACCAGGGTTAATCAGCCCCAGCATTTT. Translation: CAWSDTRVNQPQHF.

The gene calls are TRBV3-1 and TRBJ2-1; D might be TRBD2 (6 bases). The CDR3 covers 14 residues. Germline V gene sequence: CDR1 LGHDT, CDR2 YNNKEL (reference sequence). Trimming left V 2 bases short and J 7 bases short, with 12 bases between. For the CDR3, the DNA is TGTGCCAGCAGCCAATGGAGGGAATCGAATGAGCAGTTCTTC. This translates into CASSQWRESNEQFF.

This rearrangement joins TRBV6-9 to TRBJ1-1; the match to TRBD1 covers 8 bases. The CDR3 spans 15 residues. Trimming removed 3 bases from V and 1 base from J; junction bases left unmatched: 4. Germline values: CDR1 MNHGY, CDR2 SVAAGI. The DNA of the CDR3 is TGTGCCAGCAGTTACAGGCAGGGGGCGAACACTGAAGCTTTCTTT. Protein: CASSYRQGANTEAFF.

This clonotype was observed many times. The V and J genes are TRBV6-2 or TRBV6-3 and TRBJ1-5, with D unresolved. The germline V gene encodes CDR1 MNHEY and CDR2 SVGEGT. Trimming took off 2 bases at V and 4 bases at J, with 18 bases between the two ends. The CDR3 is made up of 17 amino acids. In DNA form, the CDR3 reads TGTGCCAGCAGTTACCGGGTTGCCATTTCGGTGAATCAGCCCCAGCATTTT. Translated: CASSYRVAISVNQPQHF.

The V call is TRBV27, the J call TRBJ1-2; weak D call: TRBD1 (5 bases). This CDR3 has 12 amino acids. Germline assignment: CDR1 MNHEY and CDR2 SMNVEV (reference sequence). V dropped 10 bases and J dropped 4 bases, with 13 bases sitting between them. CDR3 in DNA: TGTGCCACCAAGGACAAGCGCTATGGCTACACCTTC. It is translated as CATKDKRYGYTF.

Ten or more counts support this clonotype. CDR3 DNA sequence: TGTGCCATCAGTGAGTCAGCAGGGGGCAACACCGGGGAGCTGTTTTTT. Residues: CAISESAGGNTGELFF. The J gene is TRBJ2-2, the V gene TRBV10-3; TRBD1 matches 8 bases. The CDR3 runs 16 residues. The germline V gene encodes CDR1 ENHRY and CDR2 SYGVKD. V shed 0 bases and J 2 bases; nucleotides not matched to a gene: 2.

This clonotype came up many times. The rearrangement links TRBV11-3 to TRBJ2-3; the match to TRBD2 covers 13 bases. The CDR3 is 16 residues long. Unmatched junction bases numbered 8, after V lost 5 bases and J lost 6 bases. Germline V CDR1 and CDR2: SGHNT, YENEEA. The CDR3, as DNA: TGTGCCAGCAGCACGGGACTAGCGGGAACGAGGGATACGCAGTATTTT. The encoded protein is CASSTGLAGTRDTQYF.

The V gene is TRBV7-9, the J gene TRBJ2-5; 9 bases align to TRBD2. In germline, CDR1 is SEHNR, CDR2 FQNEAQ (reference sequence). CDR3 length equals 15 residues. V lost 6 bases to trimming and J lost 1 base; unmatched junction nucleotides: 6. The CDR3 loop reads CASSPPSGAQETQYF. In nucleotides, the CDR3 is TGTGCCAGCAGTCCGCCTAGCGGGGCCCAAGAGACCCAGTACTTC.

V usage is TRBV6-1 and J usage is TRBJ2-2; 8 bases align to TRBD2. Germline V lookup: CDR1 MNHNS, CDR2 SASEGT. This CDR3 is 15 amino acids long. Germline trimming cut 6 bases from V and 3 bases from J; bases unmatched to any gene: 6. CDR3 DNA: TGTGCCAGCAGCCCTAGCGGGTGGTACACCGGGGAGCTGTTTTTT. Amino acids: CASSPSGWYTGELFF.

There are many counts of this clonotype. The chain links TRBV28 to TRBJ1-2, with D possibly TRBD1 on 6 matching bases. CDR3 length: 14 amino acids. V gave up 4 bases and J gave up 6 bases, with 15 bases separating them. The germline V gene has CDR1 MDHEN and CDR2 SYDVKM. Here the CDR3 DNA reads TGTGCCAGCAGTTCCACCGGGACACACCATGGCTACACCTTC. Protein sequence: CASSSTGTHHGYTF.

In this sample, this clonotype turned up many times. This chain joins TRBV2 and TRBJ2-3, with 7 bases matching TRBD1. Germline CDR1 reads SNHLY; CDR2 reads FYNNEI. The CDR3 covers 15 residues. The V gene end was trimmed by 5 bases and the J gene end by 4 bases; junction bases not matched to a gene: 9. The CDR3 loop reads CASSNRGWGADTQYF. As DNA, the CDR3 is TGTGCCAGCAGTAACAGGGGCTGGGGAGCAGATACGCAGTATTTT.

This clonotype occurred many times. The CDR3 sequence is CASRQGDTDTQYF. CDR3 DNA: TGTGCCAGCAGACAGGGTGACACAGATACGCAGTATTTT. The V gene is TRBV7-9, the J gene TRBJ2-3; a possible D gene is TRBD1 (6 bases). The CDR3 loop spans 13 amino acids. CDR1 is SEHNR, CDR2 FQNEAQ, per germline (reference sequence). The V and J ends lost 6 bases and 2 bases respectively, with 9 bases between them.

This clonotype was seen a handful of times. This sequence joins TRBV28 and TRBJ2-7; TRBD1 aligns across 11 bases. With 6 bases clipped from V and 2 bases from J, the junction kept 6 bases outside the gene matches. This CDR3 comprises 15 residues. In germline, CDR1 is MDHEN, CDR2 SYDVKM. CDR3 nucleotide sequence: TGTGCCAGCAGGGGGACAGGGGGGAACACCTACGAGCAGTACTTC. Translated, it gives CASRGTGGNTYEQYF. Variable domain in full (rest from reference TRBV28 and TRBJ2-7): DVKVTQSSRYLVKRTGEKVFLECVQDMDHENMFWYRQDPGLGLRLIYFSYDVKMKEKGDIPEGYSVSREKKERFSLILESASTNQTSMYLCASRGTGGNTYEQYFGPGTRLTVT.

Regarding this clonotype: One base away lies a much larger clone, so this may be a sequencing read error. The J gene is TRBJ1-2, the V gene TRBV30, with 10 bases fitting TRBD1. Germline V lookup: CDR1 GTSNPN, CDR2 SVGIG (reference sequence). The length of the CDR3 is 16 residues. The CDR3 DNA sequence: TGTGCCTGGAGTTCCTGGGACAGGGGCTCTTTCTATGGCTACGCCTTC. Encoded protein: CAWSSWDRGSFYGYAF.